The 29 T cell receptor beta chains given below trace back to one sample, sequenced in a study of cytomegalovirus exposure and HLA in healthy donors. Vbeta (60) and Jbeta (13) primers were used in the PCR. The assay was immunoSEQ multiplex PCR, and TCRdb's table has in-frame clones only and misses some. Here the sample spans 150,000 or so clones, approximately 70% being singletons. The sequencing sample was made of PBMCs. Every receptor here comes from a middle-aged man in good health and CMV-seropositive.

The sample holds a few counts of this clone. The CDR3 sequence is CATSRAFGSGDTGELFF. CDR3 DNA: TGTGCCACCAGCAGAGCTTTTGGTAGCGGGGACACCGGGGAGCTGTTTTTT. The genes are TRBV15 and TRBJ2-2, with 8 bases that match TRBD2. Looked up from germline, CDR1 is LNHNV and CDR2 is YYDKDF (reference sequence). This CDR3 comprises 17 residues. The V gene end was trimmed by 1 base and the J gene end by 3 bases; junction bases not matched to a gene: 7. The full variable domain, in which reference TRBV15 and TRBJ2-2 provide the parts outside the CDR3, is DAMVIQNPRYQVTQFGKPVTLSCSQTLNHNVMYWYQQKSSQAPKLLFHYYDKDFNNEADTPDNFQSRRPNTSFCFLDIRSPGLGDTAMYLCATSRAFGSGDTGELFFGEGSRLTVL.

The CDR3 loop is CASSIAILGAGELFF. CDR3 DNA: TGTGCCAGTAGTATAGCGATCCTTGGAGCCGGGGAGCTGTTTTTT. The chain joins TRBV19 to TRBJ2-2, with unresolved D. Trimming removed 1 base from V and 6 bases from J, with 12 bases in between. CDR3 size: 15 residues. Germline lookup yields CDR1 LNHDA and CDR2 SQIVND (reference sequence).

V gene TRBV9 combines with J gene TRBJ2-3; D unresolved. CDR1 SGDLS and CDR2 YYNGEE come from the germline V gene. Trimming stripped 3 bases from V and 3 bases from J, with 8 bases between. This CDR3 has 13 residues. CDR3 residues: CASSEILTDTQYF. The CDR3 bases are TGTGCCAGCAGCGAAATATTGACAGATACGCAGTATTTT.

The CDR3, as DNA: TGTGCCAGCAGCGAGAGGGCCACCCTGCAGGCGAGCTCCTACAATGAGCAGTTCTTC. Its protein is CASSERATLQASSYNEQFF. The genes are TRBV9 and TRBJ2-1, with D possibly TRBD2 on 5 matching bases. Germline CDR1 and CDR2: SGDLS and YYNGEE. The CDR3 runs to 19 residues. Trimming took off 3 bases at V and 0 bases at J, with 22 bases between the two ends.

This clone was seen a handful of times. This sequence joins TRBV18 and TRBJ2-3; 7 bases map to TRBD1. The CDR3 has 16 amino acids. Germline CDR1 reads KGHSH; CDR2 reads LQKENI. J was trimmed by 1 base and V by 2 bases; bases with no gene match: 6. CDR3 sequence: CASSPLGGRGTDTQYF. The CDR3 DNA sequence: TGTGCCAGCTCACCATTAGGGGGCCGAGGCACAGATACGCAGTATTTT.

V gene TRBV14 combines with J gene TRBJ1-1; 9 bases fit TRBD1. Germline loops: CDR1 SGHDN, CDR2 FVKESK. The CDR3 contains 15 residues. V dropped 3 bases and J dropped 6; count of bases not matched to a gene: 8. The CDR3 protein is CASSQVQGAVAEAFF. CDR3 in DNA: TGTGCCAGCAGCCAGGTACAGGGGGCGGTAGCTGAAGCTTTCTTT.

This clone was counted a few times. The V gene is TRBV5-5, the J gene TRBJ2-1; D unclear. The CDR3 has 13 amino acids. Germline V gene lookup returns CDR1 SGHKS and CDR2 YYEKEE (reference sequence). Trimming took 4 bases from V and 4 from J, leaving 9 bases between them. The CDR3 sequence is CASSPTVYNEQFF. CDR3 coding DNA: TGTGCCAGCAGCCCCACGGTGTACAATGAGCAGTTCTTC.

The rearrangement joins TRBV5-8 to TRBJ1-5; D is perhaps TRBD1 (5 bases). This CDR3 is built from 12 residues. Looked up from germline, CDR1 is SGHTS and CDR2 is YDEGEE. This CDR3 is CAAGQANQPQHF. CDR3 DNA: TGTGCTGCAGGGCAGGCTAATCAGCCCCAGCATTTT.

V is TRBV30 and J is TRBJ2-4; D unresolved. Germline CDR1 and CDR2: GTSNPN and SVGIG (reference sequence). V lost 0 bases to trimming and J lost 0 bases, with 12 bases between them. CDR3 length equals 16 residues. CDR3 loop: CAWSVLKTGAKNIQYF. The CDR3, as DNA: TGTGCCTGGAGTGTACTAAAGACTGGAGCCAAAAACATTCAGTACTTC. Looking up the rest from reference TRBV30 and TRBJ2-4 gives the full variable domain: SQTIHQWPATLVQPVGSPLSLECTVEGTSNPNLYWYRQAAGRGLQLLFYSVGIGQISSEVPQNLSASRPQDRQFILSSKKLLLSDSGFYLCAWSVLKTGAKNIQYFGAGTRLSVL.

The chain links TRBV7-9 to TRBJ1-6, with D uncertain. Trimming took 5 bases from V and 8 from J, leaving 16 bases between them. The CDR3 extends over 15 amino acids. The germline gives CDR1 SEHNR, CDR2 FQNEAQ (reference sequence). The CDR3 region is CASSLLGGSDSPLHF. DNA for the CDR3: TGTGCCAGCAGCCTCCTAGGTGGGTCAGATTCACCCCTCCACTTT.

The CDR3 DNA follows: TGCGCCAGGCAAAGGCAGGGGGCTGTTGAAAAACTGTTTTTT. Translated: CARQRQGAVEKLFF. The J gene is TRBJ1-4, the V gene TRBV5-1; the match to TRBD1 covers 8 bases. Germline-derived CDR1 and CDR2 are SGHRS and YFSETQ. V gave up 8 bases and J gave up 7 bases; unmatched junction bases: 10. This CDR3 has 14 residues.

V is TRBV5-6 and J is TRBJ1-5; 7 bases align to TRBD1. The germline CDR1 and CDR2 sequences are SGHDT and YYEEEE. The V segment lost 4 bases and the J segment 0 bases; nucleotides outside the gene matches: 7. The CDR3 covers 16 residues. The CDR3 DNA reads as TGTGCCAGCAGCGATGGTGGACAGGTTAGCAATCAGCCCCAGCATTTT. This sequence encodes CASSDGGQVSNQPQHF.

The chain combines TRBV2 with TRBJ1-1, with no clear D. V lost 4 bases to trimming and J lost 6 bases, with 9 bases between them. The CDR3 loop spans 12 amino acids. Germline V gene data show CDR1 as SNHLY and CDR2 as FYNNEI. The CDR3 DNA sequence: TGTGCCAGCAGTGTAGGGAGGGCTGAAGCTTTCTTT. This gives the protein CASSVGRAEAFF.

The chain uses TRBV10-3 and TRBJ2-3; D may be TRBD2 (6 bases). V lost 7 bases, J lost 1 base, and 15 bases lay in between. There are 15 residues in the CDR3. Germline loops: CDR1 ENHRY, CDR2 SYGVKD. For the CDR3, the DNA is TGTGCCATCACCGAGCAGGAGGGTCGCACAGATACGCAGTATTTT. It codes for CAITEQEGRTDTQYF.

The J gene is TRBJ2-7, the V gene TRBV6-1; 7 bases map to TRBD2. Germline CDR1 and CDR2: MNHNS and SASEGT. The CDR3 sequence is 16 residues long. V shed 0 bases and J 2 bases; nucleotides not matched to a gene: 7. The CDR3 protein is CASSEAGRAYPYEQYF. The DNA for the CDR3 is TGTGCCAGCAGTGAAGCGGGGAGGGCTTACCCCTACGAGCAGTACTTC.

The chain combines TRBV4-3 with TRBJ2-5; TRBD2 is a possible D gene (7 bases). The last part of the DNA fits TRBJ2-7 better; the J call may be wrong. Germline V CDR1 and CDR2: LGHNA, YSLEER. The CDR3 spans 15 residues. The CDR3 protein is CASSQEGRGGYEQYF. The CDR3 DNA reads TGCGCCAGCAGCCAAGAGGGGAGGGGGGGGTACGAGCAGTACTTC.

V and J are TRBV6-6 and TRBJ1-4, with D uncertain. V lost 3 bases to trimming and J lost 15 bases, with 14 bases between them. Germline V lookup: CDR1 MNHNY, CDR2 SVGAGI (reference sequence). This CDR3 comprises 12 residues. The CDR3 nucleotides are TGTGCCAGCAGTTATTCGGACGGGATAATGTTTTTT. This gives the protein CASSYSDGIMFF.

The chain combines TRBV5-6 with TRBJ1-2, with 8 bases that match TRBD1. The CDR3 length is 14 residues. Germline CDR1 and CDR2: SGHDT and YYEEEE. The J segment lost 5 bases and the V segment lost 4 bases, leaving 7 bases of the junction unmatched. CDR3 loop: CASSGDRGGYGYTF. CDR3 DNA sequence: TGTGCCAGCAGCGGAGACAGGGGCGGGTATGGCTACACCTTC.

J is TRBJ1-1 and V is TRBV11-2; 7 nucleotides agree with TRBD1. Germline V gene data show CDR1 as SGHAT and CDR2 as FQNNGV. Trimming took 7 bases from V and 1 from J; bases not matched to a gene: 6. The CDR3 extends over 14 amino acids. Here the CDR3 DNA reads TGTGCCAGCATCCAAACAGGGGAGAACACTGAAGCTTTCTTT. Translation gives CASIQTGENTEAFF.

The chain joins TRBV9 to TRBJ1-2; D is undetermined. Between the trimmed V and J ends, which lost 3 bases and 13 bases, there was a span of 13 bases. The CDR3 totals 11 residues. The germline V gene encodes CDR1 SGDLS and CDR2 YYNGEE. The DNA of the CDR3 is TGTGCCAGCAGCGCGAGACACGGTCCCACCTTC. Residues: CASSARHGPTF.

The J gene is TRBJ2-2, the V gene TRBV15; weak D call: TRBD1 (5 bases). V lost 2 bases and J lost 2, with 6 bases in between. The CDR3 loop spans 14 amino acids. Germline lookup yields CDR1 LNHNV and CDR2 YYDKDF (reference sequence). CDR3 region: CATSRQGNTGELFF. In DNA form, the CDR3 reads TGTGCCACCAGCAGACAGGGAAACACCGGGGAGCTGTTTTTT. Complete variable domain (other parts from reference TRBV15 and TRBJ2-2): DAMVIQNPRYQVTQFGKPVTLSCSQTLNHNVMYWYQQKSSQAPKLLFHYYDKDFNNEADTPDNFQSRRPNTSFCFLDIRSPGLGDTAMYLCATSRQGNTGELFFGEGSRLTVL.

The chain uses TRBV5-4 and TRBJ1-1; a weak D match, TRBD1 (6 bases). V lost 2 bases and J 3 bases, leaving 11 bases between the germline ends. Germline V gene sequence: CDR1 SGHNT, CDR2 YYREEE (reference sequence). This CDR3 contains 14 residues. The CDR3 sequence: CASSFSQGDTEAFF. CDR3 in DNA: TGTGCCAGCAGCTTTTCACAGGGTGACACTGAAGCTTTCTTT.

This chain links TRBV10-3 with TRBJ1-2; perhaps TRBD1 as D (6 bases). Germline CDR1 is ENHRY and CDR2 is SYGVKD. V was trimmed by 6 bases and J by 4 bases, leaving 12 bases between them. The CDR3 has 13 amino acids. Here the CDR3 reads CAISSGQSYGYTF. DNA of the CDR3: TGTGCCATCAGCTCCGGACAGTCCTATGGCTACACCTTC.

This chain links TRBV29-1 with TRBJ1-2, with D possibly TRBD1 on 5 matching bases. Germline-derived CDR1 and CDR2 are SQVTM and ANQGSEA. The CDR3 is made up of 12 amino acids. V dropped 2 bases and J dropped 6 bases, with 10 bases sitting between them. Here the CDR3 DNA reads TGCAGCGTTGAAAGCAGGGTTAATGGCTACACCTTC. It specifies CSVESRVNGYTF.

The rearrangement links TRBV4-2 to TRBJ2-3; TRBD1 matches at 9 bases. V shed 1 base and J 6 bases; nucleotides not matched to a gene: 14. Germline CDR1 reads LGHNA; CDR2 reads YNFKEQ. This CDR3 contains 18 residues. The CDR3 nucleotides read TGTGCCAGCAGCCAAGCCGTGGCGGGACAGGGAATTTCGGATACGCAGTATTTT. This translates into CASSQAVAGQGISDTQYF.

This clone has only a few counts. The V gene is TRBV5-5, the J gene TRBJ2-7, with D possibly being TRBD1 (5 bases). Trimming stripped 1 base from V and 2 bases from J, with 13 bases between. The CDR3 consists of 15 residues. Germline loops: CDR1 SGHKS, CDR2 YYEKEE (reference sequence). The CDR3 loop is CASSLWSGRTYEQYF. For the CDR3, the DNA is TGTGCCAGCAGCTTGTGGTCAGGGCGGACCTACGAGCAGTACTTC. Full variable domain (remainder filled in from reference TRBV5-5 and TRBJ2-7): DAGVTQSPTHLIKTRGQQVTLRCSPISGHKSVSWYQQVLGQGPQFIFQYYEKEERGRGNFPDRFSARQFPNYSSELNVNALLLGDSALYLCASSLWSGRTYEQYFGPGTRLTVT.

The V gene is TRBV30, the J gene TRBJ1-6; D is perhaps TRBD1 (6 bases). The CDR3 loop spans 15 amino acids. The germline CDR1 and CDR2 sequences are GTSNPN and SVGIG (reference sequence). Trimming took off 7 bases at V and 9 bases at J, with 22 bases between the two ends. The CDR3 loop reads CAYTRGARGSSPLHF. CDR3 nucleotides: TGTGCCTACACTCGGGGGGCTAGGGGTAGTTCACCCCTCCACTTT.

This clone was seen more than once but under ten times. The V gene is TRBV5-8, the J gene TRBJ2-3; the match to TRBD2 covers 14 bases. V trimming: 1 base; J trimming: 3 bases; junction bases outside the gene matches: 7. CDR3 length: 18 amino acids. Germline V gene sequence: CDR1 SGHTS, CDR2 YDEGEE. The CDR3 reads CASSLQTSGGARTDTQYF. The CDR3 region has the DNA TGTGCCAGCAGCTTGCAGACTAGCGGGGGGGCTCGGACAGATACGCAGTATTTT.

Points on this clone: Germline is not matched at one junction end, which may reflect a read error. V and J are TRBV7-9 and TRBJ1-2; 7 bases align to TRBD1. The germline CDR1 and CDR2 sequences are SEHNR and FQNEAQ (reference sequence). The CDR3 is 16 residues long. CDR3 loop: CSSSLVRDSFNYGYTF. The CDR3 coding sequence is TGTTCCAGCAGCTTAGTGAGGGACAGCTTTAACTATGGCTACACCTTC.